Listed below are T cell receptor beta chains from one sample, sequenced in a study of T cell responses to AZD1222 COVID-19 vaccine. Only in-frame clones appear in the TCRdb table, and some are missing; sequencing was by immunoSEQ multiplex PCR. This table has about 110,000 clones, about 90% appearing once. Sequenced material: peripheral blood, taken on day 0 of AZD1222 vaccination. Receptor source: an adult in good health. Both conserved end residues are part of each CDR3. Fields, in order: CDR3 DNA, CDR3 protein, clone size, D gene, V gene, J gene. The D gene is left open where the match is weak. Rows give clone size only sometimes, using once, few, many, or a class for an expanded clone.

TGTGCCATCAGTGAAGGAACAGGGGGCAACGAGCAGTACTTC	CAISEGTGGNEQYF	.	TRBD1	TRBV10-3	TRBJ2-7
TGTGCCAGCAGTTCCACAGAGCTCCAGCCCCAGCATTTT	CASSSTELQPQHF	.	.	TRBV27	TRBJ1-5
TGTGCCACCAGCACCCAGCGTCAGGACAGGTTGAGTGGGAACACTGAAGCTTTCTTT	CATSTQRQDRLSGNTEAFF	.	TRBD1	TRBV15	TRBJ1-1
TGCGCCAGCGGGATCGGGGCAAAAGCTTTCTTT	CASGIGAKAFF	once	.	TRBV10-1	TRBJ1-1
TGCGCCAGCAGCTCCTCGACTAGCGGGGGTATCCACGAGCAGTACTTC	CASSSSTSGGIHEQYF	.	TRBD2	TRBV5-1	TRBJ2-7
TGTGCCAGCAGCCCCGAAGGGGCGAAAAATCAGCCCCAGCATTTT	CASSPEGAKNQPQHF	.	.	TRBV6-6	TRBJ1-5
TGTGCCAGCAGCTTGGAGGGCCCGAACAATCAGCCCCAGCATTTT	CASSLEGPNNQPQHF	once	.	TRBV7-8	TRBJ1-5
TGTGCCAGCAGCTCTTCCGGGACAGGGTTCATCGAGCAGTACTTC	CASSSSGTGFIEQYF	.	TRBD1	TRBV11-3	TRBJ2-7
TGTGCCAGCTCACTATCCTGGGGGGGCGAGGAGCAGTTCTTC	CASSLSWGGEEQFF	.	.	TRBV18	TRBJ2-1
TGCGCCAGCAGCCTCGGACTAGCGGGGAACAATGAGCAGTTCTTC	CASSLGLAGNNEQFF	.	TRBD2	TRBV5-1	TRBJ2-1
TGTGCCAGCAGCTCCGCGGCGAGCTCCTACAATGAGCAGTTCTTC	CASSSAASSYNEQFF	.	.	TRBV5-4	TRBJ2-1
TGTGCCAGCAGTGAGAGGAGGGGCGATGGCTACACCTTC	CASSERRGDGYTF	.	.	TRBV6-1	TRBJ1-2
TGTGCCAGCAGTGAAATGGGACGCACAAGCTCTGGGGCCAACGTCCTGACTTTC	CASSEMGRTSSGANVLTF	once	.	TRBV6-1	TRBJ2-6
TGTGCCAGCAGCTTTTACTATGGCTACACCTTC	CASSFYYGYTF	.	.	TRBV28	TRBJ1-2
TGTGCCAGCAACGAAGGACTAGCGGGGGGACCCAATGAGCAGTTCTTC	CASNEGLAGGPNEQFF	.	TRBD2	TRBV9	TRBJ2-1
TGTGCCAGCAGCTTGCCGGGTCCCCTAGAGACCCAGTACTTC	CASSLPGPLETQYF	.	.	TRBV5-6	TRBJ2-5
TGTGCCAGCAGCCCCACCCGACAGGTAAACACTGAAGCTTTCTTT	CASSPTRQVNTEAFF	.	.	TRBV28	TRBJ1-1
TGTGCCAGCAGTGGCGGGACAGGGCGCTCCGAGCAGTACTTC	CASSGGTGRSEQYF	.	TRBD1	TRBV2	TRBJ2-7